This TCR beta chain was documented in a study of regulatory T cells in long-lasting Graves disease. Specified time point: newly diagnosed GD, antithyroid drugs for less than 3 months. Following extraction of RNA from PBMCs, that RNA was used to make the TCR library. The CDR3 contains 17 residues. After removal of 1 base from V and 2 bases from J, the junction contained 6 bases not matched to a gene. Germline V gene data show CDR1 as LNHNV and CDR2 as YYDKDF (reference sequence). HTBI primers from iRepertoire and Arm-PCR of CDR3 regions yielded the TCR beta libraries. Using its own MiXCR run on the multiplex PCR reads, TCRdb lists one record per CDR3 protein. This sample has 530,000 or so distinct CDR3 sequences; about 15% occur once, and the top ten carry around 13%. A further study also used this sample, focusing on T cells in Graves' hyperthyroidism and ophthalmopathy.

The sequencing here drew on peripheral blood mononuclear cells (PBMCs), taken at new diagnosis, from a patient treated with antithyroid drugs. The rearrangement joins TRBV15 to TRBJ1-5; 9 positions agree with TRBD1. This clonotype originated in a man younger than 30 with Graves disease. Here the CDR3 reads CATSRGDRGSGNQPQHF. CDR3 DNA: TGTGCCACCAGCAGAGGAGACAGGGGGTCGGGCAATCAGCCCCAGCATTTT.